This T cell receptor beta chain was found in a study of T cell responses to AZD1222 COVID-19 vaccine. Findings of the study overall: It was only after the peak T cell response that any repertoires were sampled. White British people made up most donors, females outnumbered males, and clonal diversity was possibly underestimated. Baseline antibody screening turned up just 6 or 7 seropositive AZD1222 recipients. With dominance at 160-218 and 743-854, vaccine-associated CD4 TCRs spanned spike.

Turning to this clone: Its specificity is unknown.

Repertoires were generated with immunoSEQ multiplex PCR, while TCRdb's copy carries only in-frame clones and drops some. The sample carries approximately 90,000 clones, approximately 86% recorded once. Germline V gene lookup returns CDR1 MNHEY and CDR2 SMNVEV (reference sequence). The CDR3 extends over 15 amino acids. Trimming took off 7 bases at V and 8 bases at J, with 23 bases between the two ends. The sample in question was peripheral blood, obtained on day 0 of AZD1222 vaccination. The genes are TRBV27 and TRBJ1-1, with a tentative D call TRBD1 (6 bases). The clonotype comes from an adult in good health. In DNA form, the CDR3 reads TGTGCCAGCACCCCATTATTCAGGGGTTCTAAGGAAGCTTTCTTT. Protein sequence: CASTPLFRGSKEAFF.